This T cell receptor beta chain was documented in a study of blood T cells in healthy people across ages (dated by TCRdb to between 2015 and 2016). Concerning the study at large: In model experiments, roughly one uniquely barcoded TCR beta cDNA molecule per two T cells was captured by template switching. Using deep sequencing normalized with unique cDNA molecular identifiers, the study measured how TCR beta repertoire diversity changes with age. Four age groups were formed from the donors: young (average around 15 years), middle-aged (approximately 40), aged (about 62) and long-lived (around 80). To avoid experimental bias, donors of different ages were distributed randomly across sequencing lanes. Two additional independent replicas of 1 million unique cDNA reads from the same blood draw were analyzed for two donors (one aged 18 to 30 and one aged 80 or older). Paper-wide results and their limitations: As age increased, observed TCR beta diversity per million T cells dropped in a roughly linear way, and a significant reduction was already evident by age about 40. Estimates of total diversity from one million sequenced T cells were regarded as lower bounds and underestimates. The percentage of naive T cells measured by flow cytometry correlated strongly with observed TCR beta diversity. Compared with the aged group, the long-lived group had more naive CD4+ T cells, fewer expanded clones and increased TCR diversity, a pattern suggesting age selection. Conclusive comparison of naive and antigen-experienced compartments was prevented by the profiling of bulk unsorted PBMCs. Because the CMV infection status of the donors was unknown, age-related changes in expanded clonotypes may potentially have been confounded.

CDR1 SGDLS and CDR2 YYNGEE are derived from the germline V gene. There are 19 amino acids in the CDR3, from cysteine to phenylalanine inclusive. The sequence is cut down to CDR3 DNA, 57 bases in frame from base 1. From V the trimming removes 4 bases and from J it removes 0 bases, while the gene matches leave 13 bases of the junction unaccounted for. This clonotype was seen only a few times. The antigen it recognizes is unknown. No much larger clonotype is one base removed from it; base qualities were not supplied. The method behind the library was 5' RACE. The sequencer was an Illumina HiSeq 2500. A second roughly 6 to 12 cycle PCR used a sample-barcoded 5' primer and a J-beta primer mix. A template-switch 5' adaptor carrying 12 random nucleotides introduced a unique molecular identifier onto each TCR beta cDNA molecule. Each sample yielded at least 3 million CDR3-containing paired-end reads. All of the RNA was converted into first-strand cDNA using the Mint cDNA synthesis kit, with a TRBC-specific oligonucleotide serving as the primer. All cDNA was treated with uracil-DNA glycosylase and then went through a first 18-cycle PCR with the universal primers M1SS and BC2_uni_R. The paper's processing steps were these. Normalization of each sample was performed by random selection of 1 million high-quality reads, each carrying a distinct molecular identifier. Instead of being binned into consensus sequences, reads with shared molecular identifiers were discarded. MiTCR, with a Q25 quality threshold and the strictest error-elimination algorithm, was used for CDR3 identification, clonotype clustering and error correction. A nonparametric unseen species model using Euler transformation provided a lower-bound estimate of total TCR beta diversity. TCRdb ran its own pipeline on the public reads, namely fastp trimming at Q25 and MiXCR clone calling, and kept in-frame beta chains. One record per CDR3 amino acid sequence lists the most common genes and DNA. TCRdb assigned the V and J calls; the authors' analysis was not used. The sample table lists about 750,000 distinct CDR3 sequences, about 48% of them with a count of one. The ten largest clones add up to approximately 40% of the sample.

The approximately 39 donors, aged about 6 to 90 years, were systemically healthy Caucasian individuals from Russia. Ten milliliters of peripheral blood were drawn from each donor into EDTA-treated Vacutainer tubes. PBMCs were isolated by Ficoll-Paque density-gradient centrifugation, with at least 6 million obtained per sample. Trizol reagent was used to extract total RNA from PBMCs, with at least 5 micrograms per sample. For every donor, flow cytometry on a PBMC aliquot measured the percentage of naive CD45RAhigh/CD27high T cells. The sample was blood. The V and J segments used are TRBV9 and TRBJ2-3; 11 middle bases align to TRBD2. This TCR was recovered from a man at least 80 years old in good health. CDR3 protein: CASSFPGLAEVTSTDTQYF. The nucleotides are TGTGCCAGCAGCTTCCCGGGACTAGCGGAAGTAACTAGCACAGATACGCAGTATTTT.